Each of the 15 T cell receptor beta chains below was sequenced from the same sample in a study of T cell repertoires in cytomegalovirus infection. Each CDR3 protein gets one entry after TCRdb re-called the reads with MiXCR. The sample holds 54,000 or so distinct CDR3 sequences; about 30% are singletons and the top ten take just under 70%. No cognate antigen is known for these TCRs. Sequencing input: PBMCs, sequenced either directly or after in vitro stimulation (not recorded which). All receptors come from a human donor in good health (CMV status not recorded). Some clones in this sample may be carry-over from other donors' samples.

In this sample, this clonotype turned up a few times. The chain has TRBV7-9 and TRBJ1-1; D unclear. Germline values: CDR1 SEHNR, CDR2 FQNEAQ (reference sequence). The CDR3 extends over 14 amino acids. V lost 1 base and J 4 bases, leaving 10 bases between the germline ends. CDR3 coding DNA: TGTGCCAGCAGCTTAGTTATACTGGCCACTGAAGCTTTCTTT. Protein sequence: CASSLVILATEAFF.

V is TRBV28 and J is TRBJ2-4; perhaps TRBD2 as D (5 bases). Trimming shortened V by 8 bases and J by 11 bases, and 25 bases separated the two germline ends. Germline V CDR1 and CDR2: MDHEN, SYDVKM. The CDR3 extends over 15 amino acids. CDR3 in amino acids: CASSRRLSRGGLQYF. In nucleotides, the CDR3 is TGTGCCAGCTCTCGTCGACTTTCACGAGGCGGGCTTCAGTACTTC.

CDR3 loop: CASSLGGAQGGQYF. The CDR3 coding sequence is TGTGCCAGCAGCTTAGGGGGGGCCCAGGGGGGGCAGTACTTC. The V and J genes are TRBV7-2 and TRBJ2-7; maybe TRBD1 (7 bases). The V gene lost 1 base and the J gene lost 9 bases, with 16 bases spanning the gap. Germline assignment: CDR1 SGHTA and CDR2 FQGNSA. CDR3 length: 14 residues. Supplemented by reference TRBV7-2 and TRBJ2-7, the full variable domain reads GAGVSQSPSNKVTEKGKDVELRCDPISGHTALYWYRQSLGQGLEFLIYFQGNSAPDKSGLPSDRFSAERTGGSVSTLTIQRTQQEDSAVYLCASSLGGAQGGQYFGPGTRLTVT.

This clonotype was seen a handful of times. The CDR3 reads CASSPGASSEQFF. In nucleotides, the CDR3 is TGTGCCAGCAGTCCTGGAGCTAGTTCTGAGCAGTTCTTC. The chain is built from TRBV12-3 or TRBV12-4 and TRBJ2-1; D call uncertain. Deletions cut 5 bases from V and 9 bases from J, with 14 bases between. The CDR3 loop spans 13 amino acids.

The rearrangement joins TRBV5-1 to TRBJ2-3; a weak D match, TRBD1 (6 bases). Germline loops: CDR1 SGHRS, CDR2 YFSETQ. This CDR3 comprises 15 residues. V was cut by 0 bases and J by 3 bases, with 11 bases left in between. DNA of the CDR3: TGCGCCAGCAGCTTGGTGACAGGTTTGACAGATACGCAGTATTTT. Amino acid sequence: CASSLVTGLTDTQYF.

The chain is built from TRBV7-4 and TRBJ2-1, with TRBD2 identical over 9 bases. After removal of 4 bases from V and 7 bases from J, the junction contained 5 bases not matched to a gene. The CDR3 consists of 14 residues. Germline V lookup: CDR1 SGHVT, CDR2 SQSDAQ. CDR3 loop: CASSYRREGNEQFF. Here the CDR3 DNA reads TGTGCCAGCAGCTACCGGCGGGAGGGAAATGAGCAGTTCTTC.

The chain employs TRBV12-3 or TRBV12-4 and TRBJ2-7; D call uncertain. The CDR3 is made up of 11 amino acids. V was pared by 3 bases and J by 3 bases, with 3 bases between. The DNA for the CDR3 is TGTGCCAGCAGTTTCGACTACGAGCAGTACTTC. Its translation: CASSFDYEQYF.

V and J are TRBV6-1 and TRBJ1-1; 8 nucleotides match TRBD1. This CDR3 is 14 amino acids long. Germline V gene lookup returns CDR1 MNHNS and CDR2 SASEGT. The trim removed 7 bases at V and 2 bases at J, leaving 6 bases unmatched. CDR3 sequence: CASTRGQGNTEAFF. Written as DNA, the CDR3 is TGTGCCAGCACCCGAGGACAGGGTAACACTGAAGCTTTCTTT.

This clonotype came up once. This chain connects TRBV4-1 to TRBJ2-4, with TRBD2 identical over 7 bases. The CDR3 is 15 amino acids. V lost 3 bases and J lost 7; bases outside the gene matches: 9. From germline, CDR1 is MGHRA and CDR2 YSYEKL. The CDR3 DNA sequence: TGCGCCAGCAGCCAGGCCGGGACTACAAAGAACATTCAGTACTTC. It is translated as CASSQAGTTKNIQYF.

This clonotype was counted a few times. The chain combines TRBV7-4 with TRBJ1-2; weak D call: TRBD1 (5 bases). CDR3 length: 12 residues. Deletions cut 2 bases from V and 8 bases from J, with 9 bases between. Germline V gene lookup returns CDR1 SGHVT and CDR2 SQSDAQ. The CDR3 loop reads CASSLSGRGYTF. CDR3 bases: TGTGCCAGCAGCTTATCGGGGCGGGGCTACACCTTC.

This clonotype was detected only once. The chain recombines TRBV5-1 with TRBJ2-3; 11 nucleotides line up with TRBD2. The CDR3 extends over 16 amino acids. Germline V gene sequence: CDR1 SGHRS, CDR2 YFSETQ. The J segment lost 0 bases and the V segment lost 4 bases, leaving 4 bases of the junction unmatched. The CDR3 here is CASSVGLADSTDTQYF. The CDR3 DNA reads as TGCGCCAGCAGCGTGGGACTAGCGGACAGCACAGATACGCAGTATTTT.

The chain joins TRBV5-6 to TRBJ2-5, with 9 bases that match TRBD2. Trimming cost V 3 bases and J 3 bases; bases outside gene matches: 3. The length of the CDR3 is 14 residues. The germline V gene has CDR1 SGHDT and CDR2 YYEEEE. CDR3 nucleotides: TGTGCCAGCAGCTGGCGGGGGGGAGAAGAGACCCAGTACTTC. The encoded protein is CASSWRGGEETQYF.

The chain links TRBV12-3 or TRBV12-4 to TRBJ2-1, with 10 bases that match TRBD1. With V trimmed by 5 bases and J by 8 bases, 6 bases remained unmatched. This CDR3 has 14 residues. The CDR3, as DNA: TGTGCCAGCAGTGCGGGACAGGGGAGGGATGAGCAGTTCTTC. It is translated as CASSAGQGRDEQFF.

With regard to this clonotype: Given the absence of the conserved phenylalanine or tryptophan at the CDR3 end, a read error is likely. The chain links TRBV4-1 to TRBJ2-1; D remains ambiguous. Germline loops: CDR1 MGHRA, CDR2 YSYEKL. CDR3 size: 14 residues. Trimming took 4 bases from V and 3 from J, leaving 10 bases between them. The CDR3: CASSPTPGYNEQFL. The CDR3 DNA reads as TGCGCCAGCAGCCCAACTCCGGGCTACAATGAGCAGTTCCTC.

The rearrangement joins TRBV5-1 to TRBJ1-1, with TRBD1 identical over 10 bases. Looked up from germline, CDR1 is SGHRS and CDR2 is YFSETQ. With V trimmed by 3 bases and J by 1 base, 6 bases remained unmatched. The length of the CDR3 is 16 residues. CDR3 DNA sequence: TGCGCCAGCAGCTACGACAGGGGGCGGAGGAACACTGAAGCTTTCTTT. It encodes CASSYDRGRRNTEAFF.